This T cell receptor (beta chain) was sequenced during a study of shared clonotypes between healthy human individuals (dated by TCRdb to 2019 to 2021). Background on the whole study: A couple of women and three men aged 18 to 49 years were included in the cohort. To increase sequencing depth and limit assay-specific biases, different laboratories used diverse techniques to prepare libraries and sequence TCR repertoires. For each donor, CD4 naive and CD4 memory were each run on three plates, CD8 naive on two plates, and CD8 memory on one plate. To estimate repertoire size and how much clonotypes are shared between individuals, the study performed deep sequencing of blood TCR repertoires from 4 to 6 healthy adults. Each donor's leukapheresis produced roughly between roughly 0.94 and 9.5 billion PBMCs. Broader findings and caveats from the paper: Incomplete sequencing was indicated by rarefaction of sorted-subset datasets, despite the large sequencing depth. Across several donors, approximately 5% of naive CD4, roughly 3.3% of naive CD8, 2.3% of memory CD4, and approximately 0.4% of memory CD8 clonotypes were shared. The genetic and exposure-history diversity represented was limited by the small number of donors. Based on pairwise subsampling, the degree of clonotype sharing among donors was expected to be affected by sequencing depth. Naive subsets generally had larger estimated clonotype richness than memory subsets. Sampling was restricted to blood, and TCR repertoires in tissue are likely to differ from TCR repertoires in blood. Higher generation probabilities were observed for clonotypes shared by all four sorted-subset donors than for non-shared clonotypes.

Using the deep immunoSEQ assay, multiplex PCR amplified TCR CDR3 regions from genomic DNA. For each cell subset, the extracted genomic DNA was distributed evenly across all wells of several immunoSEQ 96-well plates, and each plate served as one replicate. For sorted subsets, around 200 ng genomic DNA, equal to approximately 30,000 T cell genomes, was loaded into each replicate PCR. The purified libraries were quantified using a Qubit 3.0 fluorometer, sized with a Bioanalyzer 2100, and then quantified again using the KAPA Library Quantification kit. Every immunoSEQ 96-well plate was sequenced on a dedicated single-read 150-cycle Illumina NextSeq 550 flow cell. On the study's bioinformatics: Because the immunoSEQ output held only junctional sequences and lacked quality scores, the filtering could not match the filtering applied to full-length reads. To assign V/J genes and CDR3, sequences were annotated against IMGT germline references using PyIR, a Python wrapper for IgBLAST v1.9. Reads with weak V/J assignments (E-value above 1e-6), missing CDR3, stop codons, out-of-frame junctions, or ambiguous translated residues were removed. V3J clonotypes were defined as sequences sharing an identical inferred V gene, J gene, and CDR3 amino acid sequence. Percentage overlap between repertoires was computed as shared unique clonotypes divided by the size of the smaller repertoire. Three approaches were used to assess repertoire richness: RTK rarefaction, the Chao1 estimator, and Recon v2.1 estimates of unobserved clonotypes. Generation probabilities for all TCRbeta clonotypes obtained by the gDNA method from a handful of donors were computed using OLGA. TCRdb retrieved this table from immuneACCESS and kept in-frame rearrangements only. Not all clones are present; in checked studies, unresolved V genes account for under half, and no reason is known for the remainder. V and J calls plus clone size are reproduced from that table; the DNA served to infer D and trimming. The table for this sample lists some 2.1 million clones; approximately 94% of them were counted only once. The top ten clones comprise roughly 1.1% of the sample.

As to this clone: What this receptor recognizes is not known. Per-base qualities were not stored, and no clone one base away is much larger.

CD8 naive samples consisted of CD45RO-negative cells that were positively selected for CCR7, yielding a CD45RA+CCR7+ population without TemRA cells. The donors were healthy, HIV-negative adults who had no recently reported acute infections or vaccinations. Only Caucasian adults living in Nashville, Tennessee, USA were represented among the donors. Blood was obtained by leukapheresis, after which PBMCs were separated by Ficoll-Histopaque density gradient centrifugation and cryopreserved in liquid nitrogen vapor phase. Analytical flow cytometry was used to check the purity and quantity of each magnetically sorted T cell population. Genomic DNA was isolated from every sorted fraction and measured by UV absorbance on a Nanodrop 2000c. Sequencing used naive CD8+ T cells sorted from blood. This specimen's cell subset or site label, per the study, means: CD45RA+CCR7+. The receptor comes from a man aged 18 to 29 in good health.

The CDR3 here reads CASSPNRVETQYF. The nucleotide sequence is TGTGCCAGCAGTCCAAACAGGGTCGAGACCCAGTACTTC. This sequence uses TRBV6-5 and TRBJ2-5; the D gene is possibly TRBD1, with 6 bases matching. The germline V gene supplies CDR1 MNHEY and CDR2 SVGAGI. V lost 5 bases and J lost 5 bases; the stretch between them is 12 bases long. The CDR3, from cysteine to phenylalanine, totals 13 residues. Here the CDR3 DNA is all that survives: 39 bases in frame from base 1.